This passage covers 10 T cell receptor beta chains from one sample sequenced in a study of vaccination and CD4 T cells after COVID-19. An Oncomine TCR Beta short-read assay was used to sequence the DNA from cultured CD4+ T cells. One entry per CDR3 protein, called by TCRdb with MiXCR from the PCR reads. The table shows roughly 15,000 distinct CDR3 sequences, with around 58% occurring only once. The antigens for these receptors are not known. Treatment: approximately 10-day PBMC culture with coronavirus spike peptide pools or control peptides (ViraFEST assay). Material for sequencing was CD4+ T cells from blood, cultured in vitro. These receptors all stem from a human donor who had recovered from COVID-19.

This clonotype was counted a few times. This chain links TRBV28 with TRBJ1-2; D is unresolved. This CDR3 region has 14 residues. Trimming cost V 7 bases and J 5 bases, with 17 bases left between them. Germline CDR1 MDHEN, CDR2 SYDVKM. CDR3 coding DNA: TGTGCCAGCATCCCCCAAGGGTATGGGTATGGCTACACCTTC. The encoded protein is CASIPQGYGYGYTF.

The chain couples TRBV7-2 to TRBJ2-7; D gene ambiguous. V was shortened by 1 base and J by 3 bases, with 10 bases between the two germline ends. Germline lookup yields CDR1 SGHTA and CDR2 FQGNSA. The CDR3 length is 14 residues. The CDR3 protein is CASSLGRSYYEQYF. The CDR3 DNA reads TGTGCCAGCAGCTTAGGAAGATCCTACTACGAGCAGTACTTC. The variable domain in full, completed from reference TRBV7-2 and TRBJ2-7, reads GAGVSQSPSNKVTEKGKDVELRCDPISGHTALYWYRQSLGQGLEFLIYFQGNSAPDKSGLPSDRFSAERTGGSVSTLTIQRTQQEDSAVYLCASSLGRSYYEQYFGPGTRLTVT.

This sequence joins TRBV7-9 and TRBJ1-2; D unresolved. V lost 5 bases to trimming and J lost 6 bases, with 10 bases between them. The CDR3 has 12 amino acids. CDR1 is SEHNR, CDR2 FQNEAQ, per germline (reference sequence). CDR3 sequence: CASSREVDGYTF. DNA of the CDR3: TGTGCCAGCAGCCGTGAAGTGGATGGCTACACCTTC.

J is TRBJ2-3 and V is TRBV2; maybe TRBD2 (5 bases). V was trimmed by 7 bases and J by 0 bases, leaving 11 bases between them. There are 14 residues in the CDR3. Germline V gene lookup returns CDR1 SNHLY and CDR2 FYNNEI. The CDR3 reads CASKPTTSTDTQYF. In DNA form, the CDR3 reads TGTGCCAGCAAGCCGACTACTAGCACAGATACGCAGTATTTT.

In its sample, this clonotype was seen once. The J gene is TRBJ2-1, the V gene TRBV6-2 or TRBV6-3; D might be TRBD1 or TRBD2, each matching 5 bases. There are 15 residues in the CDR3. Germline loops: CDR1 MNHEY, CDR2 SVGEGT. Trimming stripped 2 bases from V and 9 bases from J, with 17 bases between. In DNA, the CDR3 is TGTGCCAGCAGTTACCACGGGGCGCCTAGAGGTGAGCAGTTCTTC. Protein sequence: CASSYHGAPRGEQFF.

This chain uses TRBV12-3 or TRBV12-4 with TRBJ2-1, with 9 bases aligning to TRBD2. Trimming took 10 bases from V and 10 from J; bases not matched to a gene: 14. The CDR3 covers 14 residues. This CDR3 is CATRGGRAEGEQFF. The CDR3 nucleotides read TGTGCCACCAGGGGCGGGAGGGCGGAAGGAGAGCAGTTCTTC.

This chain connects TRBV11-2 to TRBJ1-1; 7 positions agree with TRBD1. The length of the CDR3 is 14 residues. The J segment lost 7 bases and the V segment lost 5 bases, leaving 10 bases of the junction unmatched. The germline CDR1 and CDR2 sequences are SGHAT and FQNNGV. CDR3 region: CASSGRQGSSEAFF. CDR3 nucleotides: TGTGCCAGCAGCGGGAGACAGGGAAGCAGTGAAGCTTTCTTT.

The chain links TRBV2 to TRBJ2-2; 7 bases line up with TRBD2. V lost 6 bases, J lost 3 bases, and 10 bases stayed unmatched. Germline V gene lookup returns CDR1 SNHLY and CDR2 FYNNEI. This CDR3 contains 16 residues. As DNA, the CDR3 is TGTGCCAGCAGCCTCCGGCGCGGGAGTGACACCGGGGAGCTGTTTTTT. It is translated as CASSLRRGSDTGELFF.

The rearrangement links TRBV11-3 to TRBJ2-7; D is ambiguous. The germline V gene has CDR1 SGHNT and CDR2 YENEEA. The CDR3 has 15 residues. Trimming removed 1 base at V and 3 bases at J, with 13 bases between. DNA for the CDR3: TGTGCCAGCAGCTTAGCGGACGGACCGATCTACGAGCAGTACTTC. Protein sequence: CASSLADGPIYEQYF.

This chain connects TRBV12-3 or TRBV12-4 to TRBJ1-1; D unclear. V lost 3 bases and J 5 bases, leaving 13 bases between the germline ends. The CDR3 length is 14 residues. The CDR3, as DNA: TGTGCCAGCAGTTTGGGGATCCGAAGGACTGAAGCTTTCTTT. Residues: CASSLGIRRTEAFF.